Presented here are 12 T cell receptor beta chains from one specimen sequenced in a study of CD8+CD57+ T cells in acquired aplastic anemia. The template for TCR beta VDJ and CDR3 sequence profiling was genomic DNA. TCRdb itself ran the reads through MiXCR, one entry per CDR3 protein. The sample has approximately 98,000 distinct CDR3 sequences, roughly 70% seen once. All sequencing subjects had displayed CD8+CD57+ cell expansion on flow cytometry. Sequencing input: sorted CD4+, CD8+, or CD8+CD57+ T cells (not recorded which) from PBMCs. These receptors were collected from a human donor with aplastic anemia.

The chain uses TRBV15 and TRBJ1-5, with D possibly matching TRBD1 (5 bases). The germline gives CDR1 LNHNV, CDR2 YYDKDF (reference sequence). V was cut by 8 bases and J by 0 bases, with 20 bases left in between. There are 17 residues in the CDR3. DNA for the CDR3: TGTGCCACCTCGCGAGTTGGGACCATTTATAGCAATCAGCCCCAGCATTTT. It codes for CATSRVGTIYSNQPQHF.

The chain combines TRBV25-1 with TRBJ2-7; TRBD2 matches 9 bases. Per the germline V gene, CDR1 is MGHDK and CDR2 is SYGVNS. V shed 3 bases and J 2 bases; nucleotides not matched to a gene: 2. This CDR3 region has 14 residues. The CDR3: CASSDLAGPYEQYF. In DNA, the CDR3 is TGTGCCAGCAGTGATCTAGCGGGGCCCTACGAGCAGTACTTC.

This clonotype was counted between two and nine times. V and J are TRBV19 and TRBJ2-3, with D possibly being TRBD2 (5 bases). The CDR3 runs to 13 residues. Germline V gene sequence: CDR1 LNHDA, CDR2 SQIVND (reference sequence). V lost 7 bases and J lost 3, with 11 bases in between. CDR3 loop: CASNMGATDTQYF. DNA for the CDR3: TGTGCCAGTAACATGGGAGCGACAGATACGCAGTATTTT.

The V and J genes are TRBV20-1 and TRBJ2-7; tentatively, D is TRBD1 (6 bases). This CDR3 is 15 amino acids long. Germline CDR1 and CDR2: DFQATT and SNEGSKA (reference sequence). Trimming removed 3 bases from V and 1 base from J, with 16 bases in between. The DNA of the CDR3 is TGCAGTGCTAGGCCCAGGGGCGCAAGGTCCTACGAGCAGTACTTC. Amino acids: CSARPRGARSYEQYF.

The rearrangement uses TRBV5-1 and TRBJ2-3, with D tentatively TRBD2 (6 bases). The germline CDR1 and CDR2 sequences are SGHRS and YFSETQ. Trimming shortened V by 0 bases and J by 2 bases, and 13 bases separated the two germline ends. This CDR3 has 16 residues. The CDR3 DNA reads TGCGCCAGCAGCTTGGAGCCGGGACTCCTCACAGATACGCAGTATTTT. Translation gives CASSLEPGLLTDTQYF. Full variable domain (rest looked up from reference TRBV5-1 and TRBJ2-3): KAGVTQTPRYLIKTRGQQVTLSCSPISGHRSVSWYQQTPGQGLQFLFEYFSETQRNKGNFPGRFSGRQFSNSRSEMNVSTLELGDSALYLCASSLEPGLLTDTQYFGPGTRLTVL.

The chain uses TRBV9 and TRBJ1-3; maybe TRBD1 (5 bases). The CDR3 sequence is 17 residues long. Looked up from germline, CDR1 is SGDLS and CDR2 is YYNGEE. Trimming stripped 8 bases from V and 0 bases from J, with 21 bases between. The DNA for the CDR3 is TGTGCCAGTACCCGAGGGGAAGGCGGGAGCTCTGGAAACACCATATATTTT. Protein product: CASTRGEGGSSGNTIYF.

This chain links TRBV7-8 with TRBJ2-5; 8 nucleotides match TRBD1. The V segment lost 5 bases and the J segment 7 bases; nucleotides outside the gene matches: 9. This CDR3 is 14 amino acids long. In germline, CDR1 is SGHVS, CDR2 FQNEAQ. The CDR3, as DNA: TGTGCCAGCAGCGCCACGGGACAGGAGCGGACCCAGTACTTC. Encoded protein: CASSATGQERTQYF.

To note about this clonotype: At one end, the junction sequence differs from germline, possibly due to a read error. V is TRBV7-7 and J is TRBJ1-4, with D hard to call. The length of the CDR3 is 13 residues. Germline V gene data show CDR1 as SSHAT and CDR2 as FNYEAQ (reference sequence). CDR3 loop: CASSLFPGEKLFF. CDR3 DNA sequence: TGTGCTAGCAGCTTATTCCCGGGTGAAAAACTGTTTTTT.

This clonotype was counted only a few times. V usage is TRBV20-1 and J usage is TRBJ1-6, with D possibly TRBD1 on 5 matching bases. Looked up from germline, CDR1 is DFQATT and CDR2 is SNEGSKA (reference sequence). Trimming shortened V by 3 bases and J by 17 bases, and 17 bases separated the two germline ends. The CDR3 contains 12 residues. The CDR3 coding sequence is TGCAGTGCTAGTGGAGGGGAAATGGCGATCCACTTT. Protein product: CSASGGEMAIHF.

This clonotype has only a few counts. The chain uses TRBV7-6 and TRBJ2-3; possibly TRBD1 for D (5 bases). The CDR3 consists of 16 residues. With 5 bases removed from V and 1 base from J, the gap between germline ends came to 16 bases. Germline V gene data show CDR1 as SGHVS and CDR2 as FNYEAQ. In nucleotides, the CDR3 is TGTGCCAGCAGCCACATTCAGGGTGGTGGCACAGATACGCAGTATTTT. This sequence encodes CASSHIQGGGTDTQYF.

V usage is TRBV27 and J usage is TRBJ2-5; D not resolved. The CDR3 covers 12 residues. V lost 6 bases and J lost 5, with 10 bases in between. Germline V CDR1 and CDR2: MNHEY, SMNVEV (reference sequence). The CDR3 is CASRGILETQYF. The CDR3, as DNA: TGTGCCAGCAGGGGGATTTTGGAGACCCAGTACTTC.

The rearrangement links TRBV7-8 to TRBJ1-5; D unclear. In germline, CDR1 is SGHVS, CDR2 FQNEAQ. The CDR3 is 14 amino acids. Trimming removed 4 bases from V and 5 bases from J, with 12 bases in between. CDR3 in DNA: TGTGCCAGCAGCTCCGGACCTATCCATCAGCCCCAGCATTTT. Amino acid sequence: CASSSGPIHQPQHF.